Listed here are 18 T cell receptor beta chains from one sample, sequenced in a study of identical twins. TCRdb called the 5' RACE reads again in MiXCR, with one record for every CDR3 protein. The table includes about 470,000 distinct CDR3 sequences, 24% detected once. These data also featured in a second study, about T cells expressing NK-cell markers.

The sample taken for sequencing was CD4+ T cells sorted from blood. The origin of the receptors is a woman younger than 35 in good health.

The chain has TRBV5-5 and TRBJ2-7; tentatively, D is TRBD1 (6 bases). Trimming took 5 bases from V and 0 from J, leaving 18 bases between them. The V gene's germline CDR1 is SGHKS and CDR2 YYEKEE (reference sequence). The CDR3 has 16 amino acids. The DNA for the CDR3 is TGTGCCAGCAGGCCATCAGGGGTCCAAAGCTCCTACGAGCAGTACTTC. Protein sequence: CASRPSGVQSSYEQYF.

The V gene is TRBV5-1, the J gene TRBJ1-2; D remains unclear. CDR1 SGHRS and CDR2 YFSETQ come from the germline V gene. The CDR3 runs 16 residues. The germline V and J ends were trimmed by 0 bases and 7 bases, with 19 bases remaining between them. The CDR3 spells CASSLGPASVMSGYTF. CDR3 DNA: TGCGCCAGCAGCTTGGGGCCGGCGTCGGTAATGAGTGGCTACACCTTC.

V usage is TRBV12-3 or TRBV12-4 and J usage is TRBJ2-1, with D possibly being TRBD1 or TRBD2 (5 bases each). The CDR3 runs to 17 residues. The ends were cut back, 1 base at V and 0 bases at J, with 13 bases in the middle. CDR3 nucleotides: TGTGCCAGCAGTTTAGGTGAGAGGGACGGCTCCTACAATGAGCAGTTCTTC. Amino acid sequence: CASSLGERDGSYNEQFF.

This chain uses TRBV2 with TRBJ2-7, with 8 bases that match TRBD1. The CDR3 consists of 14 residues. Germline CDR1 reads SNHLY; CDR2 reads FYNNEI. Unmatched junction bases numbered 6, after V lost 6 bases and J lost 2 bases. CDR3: CASSGRTGTYEQYF. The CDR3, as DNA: TGTGCCAGCAGCGGACGGACAGGGACCTACGAGCAGTACTTC.

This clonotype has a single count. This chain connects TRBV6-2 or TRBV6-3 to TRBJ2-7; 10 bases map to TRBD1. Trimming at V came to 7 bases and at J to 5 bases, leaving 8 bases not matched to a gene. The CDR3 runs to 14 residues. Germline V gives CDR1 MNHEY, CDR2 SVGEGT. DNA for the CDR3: TGTGCCAGCACGTTACGGACAGGGGGGGACGAGCAGTACTTC. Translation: CASTLRTGGDEQYF.

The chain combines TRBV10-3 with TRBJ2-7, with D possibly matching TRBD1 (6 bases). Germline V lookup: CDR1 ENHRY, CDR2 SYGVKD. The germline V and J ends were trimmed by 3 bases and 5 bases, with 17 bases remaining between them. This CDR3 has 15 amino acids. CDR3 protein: CAISDQGWLSNEQYF. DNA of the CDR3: TGTGCCATCAGTGATCAGGGGTGGCTATCTAACGAGCAGTACTTC.

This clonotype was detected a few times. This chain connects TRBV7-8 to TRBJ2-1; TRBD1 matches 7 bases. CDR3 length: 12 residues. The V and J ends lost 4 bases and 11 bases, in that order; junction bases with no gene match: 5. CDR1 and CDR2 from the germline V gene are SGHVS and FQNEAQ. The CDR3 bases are TGTGCCAGCAGCTCTCCAGGGGGAAAGCAGTTCTTC. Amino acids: CASSSPGGKQFF.

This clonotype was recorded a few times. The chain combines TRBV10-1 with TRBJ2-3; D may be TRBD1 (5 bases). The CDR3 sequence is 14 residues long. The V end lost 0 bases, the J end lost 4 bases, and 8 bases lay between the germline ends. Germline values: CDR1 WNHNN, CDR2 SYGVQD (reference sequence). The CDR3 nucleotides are TGCGCCAGCAGTGAGTCCGGCAGGGCAGATACGCAGTATTTT. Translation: CASSESGRADTQYF.

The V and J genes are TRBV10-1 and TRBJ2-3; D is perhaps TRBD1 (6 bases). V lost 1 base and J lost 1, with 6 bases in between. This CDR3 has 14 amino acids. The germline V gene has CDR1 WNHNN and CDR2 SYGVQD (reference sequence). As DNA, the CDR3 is TGCGCCAGCAGTGAGTGGACAGGCACAGATACGCAGTATTTT. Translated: CASSEWTGTDTQYF.

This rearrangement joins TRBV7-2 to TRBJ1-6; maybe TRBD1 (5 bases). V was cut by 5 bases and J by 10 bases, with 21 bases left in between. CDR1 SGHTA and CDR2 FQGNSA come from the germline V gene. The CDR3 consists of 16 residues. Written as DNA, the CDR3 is TGTGCCAGCAGCCCCCCAGCAGGGCGAGGGAACTCACCCCTCCACTTT. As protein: CASSPPAGRGNSPLHF.

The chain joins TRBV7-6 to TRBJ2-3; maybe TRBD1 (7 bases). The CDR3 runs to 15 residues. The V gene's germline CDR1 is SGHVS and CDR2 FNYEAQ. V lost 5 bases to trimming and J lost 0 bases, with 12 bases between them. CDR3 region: CASSQQGTSTDTQYF. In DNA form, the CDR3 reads TGTGCCAGCAGCCAACAGGGGACTAGCACAGATACGCAGTATTTT.

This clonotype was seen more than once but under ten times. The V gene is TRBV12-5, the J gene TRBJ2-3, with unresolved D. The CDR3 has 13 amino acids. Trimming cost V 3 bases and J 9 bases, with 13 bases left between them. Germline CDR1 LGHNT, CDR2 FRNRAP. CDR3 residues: CASGFSLPGTQYF. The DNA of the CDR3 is TGTGCTAGTGGTTTTTCCCTCCCCGGGACGCAGTATTTT.

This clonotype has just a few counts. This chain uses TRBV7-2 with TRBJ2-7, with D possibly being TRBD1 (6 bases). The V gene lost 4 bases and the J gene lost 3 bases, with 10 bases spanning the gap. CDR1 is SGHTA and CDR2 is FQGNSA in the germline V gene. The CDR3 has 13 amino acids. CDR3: CASSSNRVYEQYF. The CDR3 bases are TGTGCCAGCAGCTCAAACAGGGTCTACGAGCAGTACTTC.

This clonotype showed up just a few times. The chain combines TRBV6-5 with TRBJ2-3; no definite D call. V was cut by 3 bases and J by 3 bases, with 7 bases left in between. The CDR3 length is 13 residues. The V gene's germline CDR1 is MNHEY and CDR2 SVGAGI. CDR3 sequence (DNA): TGTGCCAGCAGTTATAAAGTAACAGATACGCAGTATTTT. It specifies CASSYKVTDTQYF.

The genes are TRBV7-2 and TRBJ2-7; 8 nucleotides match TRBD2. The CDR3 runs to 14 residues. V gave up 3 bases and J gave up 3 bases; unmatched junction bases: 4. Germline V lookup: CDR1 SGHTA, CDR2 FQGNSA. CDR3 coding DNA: TGTGCCAGCAGCTTTAGCGGGATGTTCTACGAGCAGTACTTC. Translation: CASSFSGMFYEQYF.

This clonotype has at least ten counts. CDR3 region: CASSQVGWTGDGNQPQHF. DNA for the CDR3: TGCGCCAGCAGCCAAGTAGGCTGGACAGGGGACGGCAATCAGCCCCAGCATTTT. V and J are TRBV4-1 and TRBJ1-5; 9 nucleotides match TRBD1. The V gene end was trimmed by 1 base and the J gene end by 2 bases; junction bases not matched to a gene: 9. This CDR3 is built from 18 residues. Germline V gene data show CDR1 as MGHRA and CDR2 as YSYEKL.

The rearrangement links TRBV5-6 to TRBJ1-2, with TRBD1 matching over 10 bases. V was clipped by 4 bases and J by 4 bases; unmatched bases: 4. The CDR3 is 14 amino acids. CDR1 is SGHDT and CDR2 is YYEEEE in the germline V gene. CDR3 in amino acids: CASSLRDRGYGYTF. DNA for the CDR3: TGTGCCAGCAGCCTCCGGGACAGGGGCTATGGCTACACCTTC.

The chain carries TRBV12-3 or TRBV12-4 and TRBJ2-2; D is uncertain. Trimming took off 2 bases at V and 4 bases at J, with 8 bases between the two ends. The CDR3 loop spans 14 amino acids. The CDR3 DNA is TGTGCCAGCAGTTTACGACTTCTCACCGGGGAGCTGTTTTTT. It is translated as CASSLRLLTGELFF.